This TCR beta chain stems from a study of T cells in Graves' hyperthyroidism and ophthalmopathy. Study as a whole: Peripheral blood was collected at initial diagnosis, before any treatment.

Per germline, CDR1 MNHEY and CDR2 SVGAGI. Trimming stripped 2 bases from V and 5 bases from J, with 7 bases between. The CDR3 spans 13 residues. With a duration under 2 months, the hyperthyroidism was newly diagnosed in patients aged 18 to 65. Exclusion criteria comprised uncontrolled infection, other autoimmune disease, pregnancy or lactation. Blood was sampled at initial diagnosis of hyperthyroidism, prior to onset of any ophthalmopathy symptoms. Regions amplified from RNA transcripts were the TCR beta CDR3 regions. Carried out on the TCR CDR3, a first-round RT-PCR used the HTBI primer set. One entry per CDR3 protein results from TCRdb running MiXCR on the multiplex PCR reads. The sample carries around 700,000 distinct CDR3 sequences, 18% recorded once.

The chain combines TRBV6-5 with TRBJ1-5; D ambiguous. This TCR came from a woman aged 45-60 years with Graves' hyperthyroidism that later progressed to Graves' ophthalmopathy. The sample taken for sequencing was blood. CDR3 bases: TGTGCCAGCAGTTACGGGGTCCATCAGCCCCAGCATTTT. Protein: CASSYGVHQPQHF.